The entry below gives a single T cell receptor (beta chain) sequence along with its context. Its specificity is not known. Unique molecular identifiers were present on the cDNA, and a universal primer site came from template switching. MiXCR, run by TCRdb on the 5' RACE reads, gives a single entry per CDR3 protein. The data show hundreds of thousands of distinct CDR3 sequences, roughly an eighth seen once. The source of the sample is a study of identical twins. General observations from the study: Invariant MAIT and iNKT cells could partly confound zero-insertion analyses.

The ends lost 5 bases at V and 4 bases at J; junction bases unmatched: 14. The CDR3 is 16 amino acids. CDR1 is DFQATT and CDR2 is SNEGSKA in the germline V gene (reference sequence). In every case, the donor was a healthy Caucasian. This sample also belongs to another study, concerning yellow fever vaccine responses in identical twins.

The rearrangement joins TRBV20-1 to TRBJ2-5, with TRBD2 matching 9 bases. The TCR originated in a woman in her late teens or twenties in good health. The source material was CD8+ T cells sorted from blood. The CDR3 DNA sequence: TGCAGTGCTGGCTCACTGCGGGAGGGCCTGGCAGAGACCCAGTACTTC. Its translation: CSAGSLREGLAETQYF.